This TCR beta chain was captured in a study of blood T cells in healthy people across ages. As concerns this clonotype: Its antigen is currently unknown.

Together with a sample-barcoded 5' primer, a J-beta primer mix was included in a second PCR lasting about 6 to 12 cycles. From the 5' RACE reads, TCRdb called clonotypes with MiXCR, one entry per CDR3 protein. The sample lists about 1.5 million distinct CDR3 sequences, under 55% occurring once. The ends were cut back, 2 bases at V and 14 bases at J, with 19 bases in the middle. Germline lookup yields CDR1 SNHLY and CDR2 FYNNEI. The CDR3 length is 14 residues. Study results and limitations: Measured against age, TCR beta diversity per million T cells decreased in a roughly linear manner. Changes in expanded clonotypes were possibly confounded, as the CMV status of donors was unknown. Long-lived donors had more naive CD4+ cells and higher diversity than aged donors.

Each donor's blood draw was around 9.2 milliliters of peripheral blood. Sequencing was done on a sample of blood. The gene calls are TRBV2 and TRBJ1-3, with D possibly TRBD1 on 5 matching bases. The receptor's source is a woman between 18 and 29 years old in good health. The DNA for the CDR3 is TGTGCCAGCAGTGAATCTCGGGGCCCCAGAGGCCTATATTTT. It encodes CASSESRGPRGLYF.